The entry that follows covers one TCR beta chain sequence. The entry originates in a study of CD8 T cells in Susac syndrome. Reverse transcription of roughly 0.5 to 1 ug RNA was carried out with random hexamers. TCRdb processed the immunoSEQ multiplex PCR reads anew with MiXCR; each CDR3 protein has one entry. This sample has some 450,000 distinct CDR3 sequences, with more than 80% found just once. The receptor was isolated from a human donor with multiple sclerosis. Sequenced material: CD8+ T cells from PBMCs.

The CDR3 protein is CASSSGTGPHEQYF. The DNA for the CDR3 is TGCGCCAGCAGTTCCGGGACAGGGCCCCACGAGCAGTACTTC. The chain carries TRBV5-1 and TRBJ2-7, with 9 nucleotides matching TRBD1. CDR1 is SGHRS and CDR2 is YFSETQ in the germline V gene. This CDR3 is built from 14 residues. V dropped 5 bases and J dropped 5; count of bases not matched to a gene: 8.